These 9 T cell receptor beta chains were sequenced from one sample in a study of CD8+ T cells in alopecia areata. The treatment was: oral pan-JAK inhibitor, 5-10 mg twice daily. Following extraction, RNA underwent reverse transcription to cDNA, which served as the sequencing template. Method: immunoSEQ multiplex PCR; TCRdb's copy keeps in-frame clones and lacks some. Among about 270,000 clones listed, roughly 63% were seen once. Sequencing used CD4+ T cells sorted from blood, obtained at week 52, from a patient treated with tofacitinib. Every receptor here comes from a human donor with alopecia areata.

The chain carries TRBV20-1 and TRBJ1-2; D is ambiguous. The CDR3 consists of 10 residues. The germline V gene has CDR1 DFQATT and CDR2 SNEGSKA (reference sequence). V gave up 5 bases and J gave up 6 bases, with 7 bases separating them. CDR3 DNA: TGCAGTGCTCCGAATAATGGCTACACCTTC. Amino acids: CSAPNNGYTF.

V usage is TRBV6-5 and J usage is TRBJ1-2; D unclear. The length of the CDR3 is 13 residues. With 8 bases removed from V and 4 bases from J, the gap between germline ends came to 14 bases. Germline V lookup: CDR1 MNHEY, CDR2 SVGAGI. This chain's CDR3 is CASRLTVGYGYTF. Here the CDR3 DNA reads TGTGCCAGCCGACTCACAGTCGGCTATGGCTACACCTTC.

In this sample, this clone turned up many times. The identical CDR3 is also encoded by other nucleotide sequences in the sample. The chain carries TRBV29-1 and TRBJ2-3; D uncertain. Germline V gene data show CDR1 as SQVTM and CDR2 as ANQGSEA. V shed 8 bases and J shed 2 bases, with 5 bases lying between them. CDR3 size: 10 residues. Here the CDR3 reads CSTNTDTQYF. In nucleotides, the CDR3 is TGCAGCACCAACACAGATACGCAGTATTTT.

V is TRBV5-1 and J is TRBJ1-2, with D uncertain. The CDR3 spans 13 residues. Germline CDR1 is SGHRS and CDR2 is YFSETQ. V was trimmed by 5 bases and J by 6 bases, leaving 14 bases between them. CDR3 in amino acids: CASSTAGRDGYTF. The CDR3 region has the DNA TGCGCCAGCAGTACTGCCGGGAGAGATGGCTACACCTTC.

This clone was seen only a few times. J is TRBJ1-4 and V is TRBV6-5, with D possibly matching TRBD1 (6 bases). The CDR3 consists of 14 residues. Germline V CDR1 and CDR2: MNHEY, SVGAGI. Trimming cost V 6 bases and J 10 bases, with 18 bases left between them. The CDR3 DNA follows: TGTGCCAGCAGCCCGAGGGTCAGGGGTGGAAAACTGTTTTTT. This translates into CASSPRVRGGKLFF.

The V and J genes are TRBV25-1 and TRBJ1-5; D gene uncertain. V lost 3 bases to trimming and J lost 2 bases, with 14 bases between them. The CDR3 extends over 16 amino acids. The germline V gene encodes CDR1 MGHDK and CDR2 SYGVNS. The CDR3 coding sequence is TGTGCCAGCAGTGATTCAATCGCCGTTGGCAATCAGCCCCAGCATTTT. Amino acid sequence: CASSDSIAVGNQPQHF.

In this sample, this clone turned up a few times. The V gene is TRBV18, the J gene TRBJ1-1; the D gene is possibly TRBD1 (5 bases). V shed 6 bases and J shed 9 bases, with 17 bases lying between them. Germline CDR1 and CDR2: KGHSH and LQKENI. CDR3 length: 13 residues. CDR3 in amino acids: CASSPPDKGKAFF. The CDR3 DNA follows: TGTGCCAGCTCTCCCCCGGACAAGGGCAAAGCTTTCTTT.

The chain carries TRBV30 and TRBJ1-6; 7 bases match TRBD1. The CDR3 is 13 residues long. The germline CDR1 and CDR2 sequences are GTSNPN and SVGIG (reference sequence). V trimming: 6 bases; J trimming: 13 bases; junction bases outside the gene matches: 12. For the CDR3, the DNA is TGTGCCTGCCGGCGGGACAGCGGCTCCCCCCTCCACTTT. It translates to CACRRDSGSPLHF.

This sequence joins TRBV7-9 and TRBJ1-3, with 7 positions matching TRBD1. V trimming: 5 bases; J trimming: 7 bases; junction bases outside the gene matches: 8. The CDR3 covers 14 residues. CDR1 and CDR2 from the germline V gene are SEHNR and FQNEAQ (reference sequence). The CDR3 sequence is CASSRRQGWNTIYF. CDR3 in DNA: TGTGCCAGCAGCAGAAGACAGGGATGGAACACCATATATTTT.